This T cell receptor beta chain was observed in a study of graft-versus-host responses after intestinal transplantation. Study overall: Transplants given to recipients were multivisceral, liver-intestinal, or isolated intestinal. Every recipient had anti-thymocyte globulin induction and two to three years of tacrolimus plus steroids. Whole-study findings and limits: In recipient marrow, GvH clones were found, and some appeared first in ileum or blood.

TCRdb keeps only in-frame clones here, not all; method: immunoSEQ multiplex PCR. The sample includes 90,000 to 120,000 clones, roughly 89% of them seen just once. As to this clone: Its antigen is unidentified.

The length of the CDR3 is 16 residues. The chain has TRBV21-1 and TRBJ1-3; TRBD1, the D gene given by the table, was not confirmed from the DNA. TRBV21-1 constitutes a pseudogene. The material sequenced was unstimulated CD4+ T cells sorted from spleen or lymph node cells, taken before transplant. The source of this sequence is a human donor who was the organ donor for an intestinal transplant. The CDR3 sequence is CASSPPPQGPGNTIYF. CDR3 DNA sequence: TGTGCCAGCAGCCCCCCGCCACAGGGACCTGGAAACACCATATATTTT.